These T cell receptor beta chains were read from a single sample in a study of T cell responses to AZD1222 COVID-19 vaccine. TCRdb keeps only in-frame clones here, not all; method: immunoSEQ multiplex PCR. The sample includes about 140,000 clones, roughly 90% of them seen just once. Sample: peripheral blood, taken on day 0 of AZD1222 vaccination. The receptors stem from an adult in good health. CDR3s include the opening cysteine and the closing phenylalanine or tryptophan. Each record gives: D gene, J gene, clone size, V gene, CDR3 DNA, CDR3 protein. D genes are given only for firm matches. Not every row has a clone size; where given, it reads once, few, many or a size class.

d_gene: NA
j_gene: TRBJ2-2
abundance: NA
v_gene: TRBV6-4
CDR3nt: TGTGCCAGCCGCTCGGCTGGGAACACCGGGGAGCTGTTTTTT
CDR3aa: CASRSAGNTGELFF

d_gene: NA
j_gene: TRBJ1-6
abundance: NA
v_gene: TRBV28
CDR3nt: TGTGCCAGCAGTTTAGGGCAGGGAAATTCACCCCTCCACTTT
CDR3aa: CASSLGQGNSPLHF

d_gene: NA
j_gene: TRBJ1-6
abundance: NA
v_gene: TRBV5-1
CDR3nt: TGCGCCAGCAGCTCTCAGCTGAATTCACCCCTCCACTTT
CDR3aa: CASSSQLNSPLHF

d_gene: NA
j_gene: TRBJ1-2
abundance: NA
v_gene: TRBV5-1
CDR3nt: TGCGCCAGCAGCTTGATAGCGGGTTCACCCTATGGCTACACCTTC
CDR3aa: CASSLIAGSPYGYTF

d_gene: NA
j_gene: TRBJ1-1
abundance: NA
v_gene: TRBV7-8
CDR3nt: TGTGCCAGCAGCTTATGGGGTCCGGGCGGTGAAGCTTTCTTT
CDR3aa: CASSLWGPGGEAFF

d_gene: TRBD2
j_gene: TRBJ2-5
abundance: few
v_gene: TRBV20-1
CDR3nt: TGCAGTGCTAGTTTTGGCGGGAGGGCCCAGGCAGTGACCCAGTACTTC
CDR3aa: CSASFGGRAQAVTQYF

d_gene: NA
j_gene: TRBJ1-1
abundance: NA
v_gene: TRBV7-9
CDR3nt: TGTGCCAGCCCCCCGGGGCAAGTTGGAACTGAAGCTTTCTTT
CDR3aa: CASPPGQVGTEAFF

d_gene: NA
j_gene: TRBJ1-4
abundance: NA
v_gene: TRBV5-5
CDR3nt: TGTGCCAGCAGCTCCGTCCGGGACTCAACTAATGAAAAACTGTTTTTT
CDR3aa: CASSSVRDSTNEKLFF

d_gene: NA
j_gene: TRBJ2-1
abundance: NA
v_gene: TRBV7-9
CDR3nt: TGTGCCAGCAGCCCAGCATCGGGTAGAACCTACAATGAGCAGTTCTTC
CDR3aa: CASSPASGRTYNEQFF

d_gene: NA
j_gene: TRBJ2-2
abundance: NA
v_gene: TRBV21-1
CDR3nt: TGTGCCAGCAGCAAAATCCCGCTAGCGGGAGGCACCGGGGAGCTGTTTTTT
CDR3aa: CASSKIPLAGGTGELFF

d_gene: NA
j_gene: TRBJ2-2
abundance: NA
v_gene: TRBV7-2
CDR3nt: TGTGCCAGCAGCGCACAGGGTGGCGGGGAGCTGTTTTTT
CDR3aa: CASSAQGGGELFF

d_gene: TRBD1
j_gene: TRBJ1-5
abundance: NA
v_gene: TRBV12-3/TRBV12-4
CDR3nt: TGTGCCAGCAGTGCGACAGGGTATCAGCCCCAGCATTTT
CDR3aa: CASSATGYQPQHF

d_gene: NA
j_gene: TRBJ1-4
abundance: NA
v_gene: TRBV4-1
CDR3nt: TGCGCCAGCAGCCAAACATATTATGAAAAACTGTTTTTT
CDR3aa: CASSQTYYEKLFF

d_gene: NA
j_gene: TRBJ2-3
abundance: NA
v_gene: TRBV7-3
CDR3nt: TGTGCTTCCCGGGAGGGGGCCAGTGGAGATACGCAGTATTTT
CDR3aa: CASREGASGDTQYF

d_gene: TRBD1
j_gene: TRBJ2-2
abundance: NA
v_gene: TRBV2
CDR3nt: TGTGCCAGCAGGGACAGGGGGCGCGTCGGGGAGCTGTTTTTT
CDR3aa: CASRDRGRVGELFF

d_gene: NA
j_gene: TRBJ2-7
abundance: once
v_gene: TRBV21-1
CDR3nt: TGTGCCAGCAGCGGGGCGGGAGACTACGAGCAGTACTTC
CDR3aa: CASSGAGDYEQYF

d_gene: TRBD2
j_gene: TRBJ2-7
abundance: once
v_gene: TRBV7-9
CDR3nt: TGTGCCAGCAGCCCGAAGGGACTAGCGGGAGGCTACGAGCAGTACTTC
CDR3aa: CASSPKGLAGGYEQYF

d_gene: TRBD2
j_gene: TRBJ2-1
abundance: NA
v_gene: TRBV5-1
CDR3nt: TGCGCCAGCAGCGTCCTAGAGCGGGGACTCTACAATGAGCAGTTCTTC
CDR3aa: CASSVLERGLYNEQFF

d_gene: TRBD1
j_gene: TRBJ1-1
abundance: once
v_gene: TRBV7-2
CDR3nt: TGTGCCAGCCGTAGACAGGGCGCCACTGAAGCTTTCTTT
CDR3aa: CASRRQGATEAFF

d_gene: NA
j_gene: TRBJ1-1
abundance: NA
v_gene: TRBV4-1
CDR3nt: TGCGCCAGCAGCCAAGGGACAGACCTGAACACTGAAGCTTTCTTT
CDR3aa: CASSQGTDLNTEAFF

d_gene: NA
j_gene: TRBJ2-1
abundance: once
v_gene: TRBV5-5
CDR3nt: TGTGCCAGCAGCGACGGGGGCCGGCCCCATGAGCAGTTCTTC
CDR3aa: CASSDGGRPHEQFF

d_gene: TRBD1
j_gene: TRBJ1-2
abundance: NA
v_gene: TRBV28
CDR3nt: TGTGCCAGCAGTGCCGGGACAGGGAACTATGGCTACACCTTC
CDR3aa: CASSAGTGNYGYTF

d_gene: TRBD1
j_gene: TRBJ1-1
abundance: NA
v_gene: TRBV5-1
CDR3nt: TGCGCCAGCAGCTTGACAGGGGGCGAACGTGAAGCTTTCTTT
CDR3aa: CASSLTGGEREAFF

d_gene: NA
j_gene: TRBJ2-7
abundance: NA
v_gene: TRBV29-1
CDR3nt: TGCAGCGTTGAAACGGTGGATCAGGGAGGCGAGCAGTACTTC
CDR3aa: CSVETVDQGGEQYF

d_gene: NA
j_gene: TRBJ2-7
abundance: NA
v_gene: TRBV27
CDR3nt: TGTGCCAGCAGTTTAGGGCGCGCCCAAGCCTACGAGCAGTACTTC
CDR3aa: CASSLGRAQAYEQYF

d_gene: NA
j_gene: TRBJ2-7
abundance: NA
v_gene: TRBV28
CDR3nt: TGTGCCAGCAGTTTAAGCGCCTCTAGCTCCTACGAGCAGTACTTC
CDR3aa: CASSLSASSSYEQYF

d_gene: TRBD2
j_gene: TRBJ2-3
abundance: NA
v_gene: TRBV6-6
CDR3nt: TGTGCCAGCAGTTATACGGGCGGGAGGGCCGCCGATACGCAGTATTTT
CDR3aa: CASSYTGGRAADTQYF

d_gene: TRBD1
j_gene: TRBJ1-4
abundance: NA
v_gene: TRBV25-1
CDR3nt: TGTGCCAGCAGCACCGGGACAGGGGCCTATAATGAAAAACTGTTTTTT
CDR3aa: CASSTGTGAYNEKLFF

d_gene: NA
j_gene: TRBJ1-2
abundance: NA
v_gene: TRBV6-1
CDR3nt: TGTGCCAGCAGTGAAGGGGGGCCGGGCTATGGCTACACCTTC
CDR3aa: CASSEGGPGYGYTF

d_gene: NA
j_gene: TRBJ2-6
abundance: NA
v_gene: TRBV27
CDR3nt: TGTGCCAGCCGTAGGATTGGTTCTGGGGCCAACGTCCTGACTTTC
CDR3aa: CASRRIGSGANVLTF

d_gene: TRBD2
j_gene: TRBJ2-3
abundance: NA
v_gene: TRBV19
CDR3nt: TGTGCCAGTAGTATAGCGGGAGGGTTCACAGATACGCAGTATTTT
CDR3aa: CASSIAGGFTDTQYF

d_gene: NA
j_gene: TRBJ1-2
abundance: NA
v_gene: TRBV5-1
CDR3nt: TGCGCCAGCAGCCTGGACCGGGGGGGCTATGGCTACACCTTC
CDR3aa: CASSLDRGGYGYTF

d_gene: NA
j_gene: TRBJ2-1
abundance: NA
v_gene: TRBV24-1
CDR3nt: TGTGCCACCAGTGGGCAGACAACCCGGTACAATGAGCAGTTCTTC
CDR3aa: CATSGQTTRYNEQFF

d_gene: TRBD1
j_gene: TRBJ1-4
abundance: NA
v_gene: TRBV5-4
CDR3nt: TGTGCCAGCAGCGCAGGACAGGCAACTAATGAAAAACTGTTTTTT
CDR3aa: CASSAGQATNEKLFF

d_gene: NA
j_gene: TRBJ1-1
abundance: NA
v_gene: TRBV5-1
CDR3nt: TGCGCCAGCAGCCCGGGGGACGGATACACTGAAGCTTTCTTT
CDR3aa: CASSPGDGYTEAFF

d_gene: NA
j_gene: TRBJ1-5
abundance: NA
v_gene: TRBV6-5
CDR3nt: TGTGCCAGCACACCGCGTTGGTTCAATCAGCCCCAGCATTTT
CDR3aa: CASTPRWFNQPQHF

d_gene: NA
j_gene: TRBJ1-5
abundance: once
v_gene: TRBV27
CDR3nt: TGTGCCAGCAGTAGCTCGCGGGATCAGCCCCAGCATTTT
CDR3aa: CASSSSRDQPQHF

d_gene: NA
j_gene: TRBJ1-2
abundance: NA
v_gene: TRBV6-5
CDR3nt: TGTGCCAGCAGTTACTCGTTCCGGAATGGCTACACCTTC
CDR3aa: CASSYSFRNGYTF

d_gene: NA
j_gene: TRBJ1-5
abundance: NA
v_gene: TRBV2
CDR3nt: TGTGCCAGCAGTCTAACAGGCAATCAGCCCCAGCATTTT
CDR3aa: CASSLTGNQPQHF